This T cell receptor beta chain was sequenced during a study of T cells in Graves' hyperthyroidism and ophthalmopathy (dated 2019 in TCRdb). About the study as a whole: To identify distinguishing TCR V-J signatures, a discovery cohort of some 99 patients was used, comprising some 45 with Graves' ophthalmopathy and under 60 with stable Graves' hyperthyroidism. An independent validation cohort of 18 to 20 hyperthyroidism patients and 15 or so patients who later progressed to ophthalmopathy tested prospective prediction of ophthalmopathy. The 75 to 100 discovery patients were divided at random into training and test sets in a 7:3 ratio. The study also compared thyroid tissue and blood T-cell repertoires from five or six Graves' hyperthyroidism patients. Following sampling, methimazole starting at 30 mg daily was given to hyperthyroidism patients, and high-dose intravenous methylprednisolone was given to ophthalmopathy patients. TCR Vbeta CDR3 sequencing of 130 to 150 peripheral blood samples (over 40 ophthalmopathy, 75 to 80 hyperthyroidism and some 17 progressor patients) is reported in the paper. Beyond this particular receptor, the publication reports: Sample size was not statistically predetermined, and investigators were not blinded to group allocation. In cross-validation, a model built on a 13 V-J signature told ophthalmopathy apart from stable hyperthyroidism with 85% to 90% sensitivity and 81% to 82% specificity, and in testing the same model reached 80%/75%. During validation, the model predicted progression to ophthalmopathy a median of approximately 6.5 months ahead of onset, with around 71% sensitivity and 72% to 85% specificity. Most expanded thyroid clonotypes (frequency above 0.001) were also found in blood, which suggests that blood repertoires may mirror thyroid immune responses.

The CDR3 goes from the cysteine to the phenylalanine over 17 residues. The retained sequence is limited to the CDR3, 51 bases, with the frame set at the first base. V loses 0 bases, J loses 4 bases, and the germline ends lie 18 bases apart. For CDR1 and CDR2, the germline V gene lists MGHRA and YSYEKL. Exclusion was applied to patients with uncontrolled infections, other autoimmune diseases, pregnancy or lactation. Diagnoses relied on clinical symptoms, serum thyroxine and TRAb, thyroid ultrasound and orbital computed tomography. Total RNA was extracted using Trizol reagent, and RNA quality was assessed on an Agilent 2100 Bioanalyzer. This clonotype showed up many times. Its cognate antigen has yet to be identified. Base-call qualities are not available, and no considerably larger clone is one nucleotide away. Amplification of TCR beta CDR3 regions was carried out from RNA transcripts. A first-round RT-PCR of the TCR CDR3 used the HTBI primer set with the Qiagen OneStep RT-PCR kit. Libraries were constructed in a second round of multiplex PCR, after which size selection and purification were carried out. The libraries were sequenced on an Illumina HiSeq2000 using paired-end 100 bp reads. Regarding the original processing steps: SOAPnuke was used to process the raw data, with reads discarded if the reads contained adapters or uncalled bases, had a mean Phred below 15, or lacked an exact constant-primer or identifier match. High-quality paired reads were merged using COPE v1.2.5, and each unique nucleotide sequence was defined as a clonotype. Clonotypes were aligned to IMGT TRBV, TRBD and TRBJ reference segments using MiTCR v1.1. The analysis included only V-J combinations with a frequency above 0.0001, which together covered more than 99% of the repertoires. The TCS score was defined as the ratio of F50 (clonal expansion) to E x V (chaos), calculated using BLOSUM62-based TCRdist between CDR3 peptides within each V-J. Welch's t-statistics and random forest reduced around 520 V-J features to 13, which were used in a naive Bayes classifier (R e1071). The Morisita-Horn index was used to measure how similar the thyroid and blood repertoires were. Clones were called with MiXCR by TCRdb after fastp trimmed the public reads at Q25, and only in-frame beta chains were retained. Rows matching on CDR3 protein sequence are summarized as one entry with the most common DNA and genes. None of the V and J calls come from the authors' own analysis; TCRdb made them. This sample holds roughly 500,000 distinct CDR3 sequences; roughly 46% were observed only once. The top ten clones comprise under 20% of the sample.

The chain joins TRBV4-1 to TRBJ2-5, with no confident D gene call. Input material: peripheral blood or thyroid tissue (not recorded which). The origin of this receptor is an adult woman with Graves' disease, either hyperthyroidism or ophthalmopathy (not recorded which). The bases read TGCGCCAGCAGCCAAGATACGAAGCAGGCGGTGGGAGAGACCCAGTACTTC. Its translation reads: CASSQDTKQAVGETQYF.